Sequencing of this T cell receptor (beta chain) was carried out in a study of cytomegalovirus exposure and HLA in healthy donors. The PCR employed 60 Vbeta primers together with 13 Jbeta primers. Method: immunoSEQ multiplex PCR; TCRdb's copy keeps in-frame clones and lacks some. The sample has roughly 150,000 clones, roughly 74% seen once. With 3 bases removed from V and 10 bases from J, the gap between germline ends came to 12 bases. Germline CDR1 and CDR2: MDHEN and SYDVKM. This CDR3 comprises 12 residues. This receptor was identified in a man aged 18-30 years in good health and CMV-seropositive. Sequenced sample: PBMCs. V and J are TRBV28 and TRBJ1-1; tentative D call: TRBD1 (5 bases). CDR3 region: CASSFLGPGAFF. CDR3 nucleotides: TGTGCCAGCAGTTTTTTGGGGCCTGGAGCTTTCTTT. The variable domain in full, with the rest retrieved from reference TRBV28 and TRBJ1-1, is DVKVTQSSRYLVKRTGEKVFLECVQDMDHENMFWYRQDPGLGLRLIYFSYDVKMKEKGDIPEGYSVSREKKERFSLILESASTNQTSMYLCASSFLGPGAFFGQGTRLTVV.